This paragraph reports one T cell receptor beta chain. Antigen specificity is unknown. V was clipped by 4 bases and J by 7 bases, with 12 bases between them. There are 12 residues in the CDR3. Germline V CDR1 and CDR2: SGDLS, YYNGEE. Naive CD8 cells, CD45RO-negative and positively selected for CCR7, excluded terminally differentiated effector memory CD45RA+ cells. This record comes from a study of shared clonotypes between healthy human individuals. Study-level results: Estimated richness was generally greater in naive than memory subsets.

Replicate PCRs for sorted subsets used about 200 ng DNA; this equaled some 30,000 T cell genomes. Assay: immunoSEQ multiplex PCR; the TCRdb copy retains only in-frame clones and omits some. This table has millions of clones, approximately 95% appearing once. This clonotype was sampled from a man aged 18 to 30 in good health. The V call is TRBV9, the J call TRBJ2-7; a possible D gene is TRBD2 (6 bases). Sequencing was done on a sample of naive CD8+ T cells sorted from blood. The CDR3 DNA reads TGTGCCAGCAGCCTCACGGGGGAGGAGCAGTACTTC. Its protein product is CASSLTGEEQYF.